This T cell receptor (beta chain) was retrieved from a study of Graves' ophthalmopathy and Graves' hyperthyroidism. With 3 bases clipped from V and 3 bases from J, the junction kept 8 bases outside the gene matches. Germline V gives CDR1 KGHDR, CDR2 SFDVKD. The CDR3 covers 19 residues. RNA transcripts yielded amplified TCR beta CDR3 regions. HTBI primers served in a first-round RT-PCR, which a second-round multiplex PCR followed. In TCRdb, the multiplex PCR reads were re-called with MiXCR into one record per CDR3 protein. The data hold about 640,000 distinct CDR3 sequences, with over 40% observed a single time. This clonotype was detected many times.

The receptor comes from an adult man with Graves' ophthalmopathy. V usage is TRBV24-1 and J usage is TRBJ2-6; the match to TRBD1 covers 12 bases. Sequencing was performed on peripheral blood. CDR3 bases: TGTGCCACCAGTGATCCGGAGAGGGACAGGGGGCTTGGGGCCAACGTCCTGACTTTC. Protein product: CATSDPERDRGLGANVLTF.